Sequencing of this TCR beta chain was carried out in a study of shared clonotypes between healthy human individuals. The naive CD8 subset, CD45RO-negative cells positively selected for CCR7, excluded terminally differentiated effector memory CD45RA+ cells. Concerning this clone itself: Antigen specificity is unknown.

V was clipped by 0 bases and J by 3 bases; unmatched bases: 11. The germline gives CDR1 SGHNT, CDR2 YYREEE (reference sequence). The CDR3 consists of 18 residues. Whole-study findings and limits: Clonotypes that were shared across a few donors made up about 5.1% of naive CD4 clonotypes. Clonotype sharing among donors, it was expected, would be affected by sequencing depth.

The genomic DNA of each subset was split evenly across several immunoSEQ plates. Using immunoSEQ multiplex PCR, the repertoire was profiled, and TCRdb retains in-frame clones only, with some absent. This repertoire shows roughly 590,000 clones, around 95% found once; its top ten account for 0.11%. Input material: naive CD8+ T cells sorted from blood. The receptor was isolated from a woman aged 25 to 39 in good health. The J gene is TRBJ1-2, the V gene TRBV5-4, with TRBD1 matching over 10 bases. CDR3 region: CASSLATPGQGRDYGYTF. The DNA of the CDR3 is TGTGCCAGCAGCTTGGCTACCCCGGGACAGGGGCGAGACTATGGCTACACCTTC.